This paragraph reports one T cell receptor beta chain. What it recognizes is unknown. Trimming removed 6 bases from V and 4 bases from J; junction bases left unmatched: 14. The CDR3 runs to 16 residues. CDR1 is MNHNY, CDR2 SVGAGI, per germline (reference sequence). The assay was immunoSEQ multiplex PCR, and TCRdb's table has in-frame clones only and misses some. In the table there are 9,500 to 15,000 clones, about 83% of which are singletons. The data are from a study of immune evolution from preneoplasia to lung adenocarcinoma. Whole-study findings and limits: From normal lung to invasive adenocarcinoma, top clone frequencies appeared to decrease.

Input material: FFPE tissue from an adenomatous hyperplasia lung lesion. Specified subset: atypical adenomatous hyperplasia (AAH), lung preneoplasia. This clonotype was obtained from a person aged 45-69 years with lung adenocarcinoma. V usage is TRBV6-6 and J usage is TRBJ1-2; TRBD1 aligns across 7 bases. The chain's CDR3 is CASRGTQGPSTYGYTF. DNA of the CDR3: TGTGCCAGCAGAGGAACACAGGGGCCCTCTACCTATGGCTACACCTTC.